Following are 24 T cell receptor beta chains from one sample sequenced in a study of T cell responses to AZD1222 COVID-19 vaccine. Profiling relied on immunoSEQ multiplex PCR, and the TCRdb table lists in-frame clones only, not all of them. The sample comprises 130,000 or so clones, 93% of which are singletons, and about 0.91% rests with the top ten. This specimen consisted of peripheral blood, obtained on day 0 of AZD1222 vaccination. The receptors here all came from an adult in good health.

This chain uses TRBV9 with TRBJ1-4; 8 positions agree with TRBD1. V was clipped by 3 bases and J by 8 bases; unmatched bases: 6. This CDR3 has 14 residues. Germline V CDR1 and CDR2: SGDLS, YYNGEE. The CDR3 loop is CASSASGGEEKLFF. DNA for the CDR3: TGTGCCAGCAGCGCCTCAGGGGGCGAAGAAAAACTGTTTTTT.

The chain uses TRBV19 and TRBJ1-1; D remains ambiguous. The CDR3 length is 14 residues. V was pared by 4 bases and J by 7 bases, with 16 bases between. Germline V gives CDR1 LNHDA, CDR2 SQIVND (reference sequence). The CDR3 loop is CASSTSGDIIEAFF. CDR3 nucleotides: TGTGCCAGTAGTACTTCCGGCGACATAATTGAAGCTTTCTTT.

This sequence joins TRBV5-1 and TRBJ2-1; no clear D gene. Trimming cost V 2 bases and J 0 bases, with 9 bases left between them. The length of the CDR3 is 15 residues. The V gene's germline CDR1 is SGHRS and CDR2 YFSETQ. The CDR3, as DNA: TGCGCCAGCAGCTTACTGCCTAGCTCCTACAATGAGCAGTTCTTC. It is translated as CASSLLPSSYNEQFF.

The chain is built from TRBV11-2 and TRBJ1-1; D is perhaps TRBD1 (5 bases). This CDR3 has 14 residues. V lost 5 bases and J 0 bases, leaving 10 bases between the germline ends. The V gene's germline CDR1 is SGHAT and CDR2 FQNNGV. The DNA for the CDR3 is TGTGCCAGCAGCCGGGGCGGGATGAACACTGAAGCTTTCTTT. Translation: CASSRGGMNTEAFF.

The chain combines TRBV14 with TRBJ2-2; unclear D gene. V was cut by 0 bases and J by 2 bases, with 13 bases left in between. The germline V gene encodes CDR1 SGHDN and CDR2 FVKESK. The CDR3 is 17 amino acids. The CDR3 loop is CASSQEDWVPNTGELFF. The DNA for the CDR3 is TGTGCCAGCAGCCAAGAGGATTGGGTCCCTAACACCGGGGAGCTGTTTTTT.

This clone appeared once. The chain uses TRBV7-9 and TRBJ1-4, with D hard to call. The CDR3 is 15 residues long. Trimming cost V 2 bases and J 7 bases, with 14 bases left between them. CDR1 is SEHNR and CDR2 is FQNEAQ in the germline V gene (reference sequence). The chain's CDR3 is CASSLREIQSEKLFF. Here the CDR3 DNA reads TGTGCCAGCAGCTTAAGGGAAATACAGAGTGAAAAACTGTTTTTT.

V and J are TRBV18 and TRBJ1-2, with D tentatively TRBD1 (6 bases). V dropped 4 bases and J dropped 5 bases, with 14 bases sitting between them. There are 14 residues in the CDR3. Germline assignment: CDR1 KGHSH and CDR2 LQKENI. The CDR3 bases are TGTGCCAGCTCACAAAACAGGGAGGCTTATGGCTACACCTTC. Translated: CASSQNREAYGYTF. Based on the CDR3 plus reference TRBV18 and TRBJ1-2, the full variable domain is NAGVMQNPRHLVRRRGQEARLRCSPMKGHSHVYWYRQLPEEGLKFMVYLQKENIIDESGMPKERFSAEFPKEGPSILRIQQVVRGDSAAYFCASSQNREAYGYTFGSGTRLTVV.

The rearrangement joins TRBV3-1 (or the pseudogene TRBV3-2) to TRBJ2-2, with D maybe TRBD2 (5 bases). The CDR3 covers 14 residues. Germline loops: CDR1 LGHDT, CDR2 YNNKEL (reference sequence). Trimming removed 4 bases at V and 8 bases at J, with 14 bases between. CDR3 sequence reads: CASSRRAVQGELFF. The CDR3 nucleotides read TGTGCCAGCAGCCGGCGGGCGGTCCAGGGGGAGCTGTTTTTT.

The rearrangement links TRBV5-1 to TRBJ1-2; no clear D. The CDR3 covers 15 residues. Trimming pared 0 bases from V and 3 bases from J, leaving 12 bases between. Germline V lookup: CDR1 SGHRS, CDR2 YFSETQ. The CDR3 DNA reads TGCGCCAGCAGCTTGGGCCCAACGCGGCACTATGGCTACACCTTC. This gives the protein CASSLGPTRHYGYTF.

The rearrangement uses TRBV10-2 and TRBJ1-1; 10 bases fit TRBD1. With V trimmed by 7 bases and J by 6 bases, 2 bases remained unmatched. The CDR3 is 12 residues long. Germline V CDR1 and CDR2: WSHSY, SAAADI. CDR3 coding DNA: TGCGCCAGCACCGGGACAGGGGCTGAAGCTTTCTTT. Encoded protein: CASTGTGAEAFF.

The genes are TRBV18 and TRBJ1-3; no reliable D call. The V gene's germline CDR1 is KGHSH and CDR2 LQKENI. V shed 1 base and J shed 4 bases, with 8 bases lying between them. The CDR3 covers 14 residues. The CDR3 loop is CASSPQGGGNTIYF. The CDR3 DNA sequence: TGTGCCAGCTCACCACAGGGAGGCGGAAACACCATATATTTT.

This chain links TRBV18 with TRBJ1-5; D possibly corresponds to TRBD1 (5 bases). Germline CDR1 KGHSH, CDR2 LQKENI. Trimming removed 2 bases from V and 2 bases from J, with 10 bases in between. The CDR3 is 15 residues long. CDR3 amino acids: CASSPGGFGNQPQHF. In DNA, the CDR3 is TGTGCCAGCTCACCAGGGGGATTTGGCAATCAGCCCCAGCATTTT. Based on the CDR3 plus reference TRBV18 and TRBJ1-5, the full variable domain is NAGVMQNPRHLVRRRGQEARLRCSPMKGHSHVYWYRQLPEEGLKFMVYLQKENIIDESGMPKERFSAEFPKEGPSILRIQQVVRGDSAAYFCASSPGGFGNQPQHFGDGTRLSIL.

This rearrangement joins TRBV3-1 (or the pseudogene TRBV3-2) to TRBJ2-1, with 8 bases fitting TRBD1. The V segment lost 0 bases and the J segment 4 bases; nucleotides outside the gene matches: 2. The CDR3 covers 15 residues. Per the germline V gene, CDR1 is LGHDT and CDR2 is YNNKEL (reference sequence). CDR3 sequence reads: CASSQETGGYNEQFF. CDR3 DNA sequence: TGTGCCAGCAGCCAAGAAACAGGGGGTTACAATGAGCAGTTCTTC.

The rearrangement uses TRBV18 and TRBJ1-5; no reliable D call. This CDR3 is built from 15 residues. With 5 bases removed from V and 3 bases from J, the gap between germline ends came to 14 bases. Per the germline V gene, CDR1 is KGHSH and CDR2 is LQKENI. For the CDR3, the DNA is TGTGCCAGCTCAATAGATAGGGTGGACAATCAGCCCCAGCATTTT. Protein sequence: CASSIDRVDNQPQHF.

This chain links TRBV2 with TRBJ1-5, with 10 nucleotides matching TRBD1. V lost 5 bases to trimming and J lost 7 bases; unmatched junction nucleotides: 8. Germline CDR1 is SNHLY and CDR2 is FYNNEI. The CDR3 contains 15 residues. CDR3 amino acids: CASSPRTGGGQPQHF. Here the CDR3 DNA reads TGTGCCAGCAGTCCCCGGACAGGGGGAGGGCAGCCCCAGCATTTT.

Here the CDR3 DNA reads TGCGCCAGCAGCCCGGCCGGTGGGGGGCTCACCTACGAGCAGTACTTC. Residues: CASSPAGGGLTYEQYF. The chain combines TRBV5-1 with TRBJ2-7, with D perhaps matching TRBD1 or TRBD2 (6 bases each). Germline lookup yields CDR1 SGHRS and CDR2 YFSETQ. The CDR3 runs 16 residues. V was clipped by 4 bases and J by 2 bases, with 19 bases between them.

The rearrangement uses TRBV30 and TRBJ1-2; D might be TRBD1 (6 bases). The germline gives CDR1 GTSNPN, CDR2 SVGIG (reference sequence). The CDR3 loop spans 14 amino acids. V lost 1 base to trimming and J lost 7 bases, with 16 bases between them. The chain's CDR3 is CAWSAVIQGGGYTF. CDR3 nucleotides: TGTGCCTGGAGTGCCGTAATACAGGGTGGTGGCTACACCTTC.

The chain has TRBV3-1 (or the pseudogene TRBV3-2) and TRBJ2-5; 11 positions agree with TRBD2. The CDR3 loop spans 17 amino acids. V lost 3 bases and J lost 0; bases outside the gene matches: 6. Germline V gene data show CDR1 as LGHDT and CDR2 as YNNKEL (reference sequence). The CDR3 sequence: CASSQLAGGPHQETQYF. The DNA for the CDR3 is TGTGCCAGCAGCCAGTTAGCGGGGGGGCCCCACCAAGAGACCCAGTACTTC.

V gene TRBV7-9 combines with J gene TRBJ2-3; 12 bases line up with TRBD2. From germline, CDR1 is SEHNR and CDR2 FQNEAQ (reference sequence). CDR3 length equals 16 residues. The V gene end was trimmed by 5 bases and the J gene end by 2 bases; junction bases not matched to a gene: 5. The CDR3 DNA is TGTGCCAGCAGCGAGGGACTAGCGGGCCTCACAGATACGCAGTATTTT. This sequence encodes CASSEGLAGLTDTQYF.

The chain uses TRBV4-1 and TRBJ1-4; D gene uncertain. Germline CDR1 is MGHRA and CDR2 is YSYEKL. V was shortened by 0 bases and J by 0 bases, with 8 bases between the two germline ends. CDR3 length equals 16 residues. CDR3 in amino acids: CASSQDYGSTNEKLFF. The CDR3 DNA reads TGCGCCAGCAGCCAAGATTACGGTTCAACTAATGAAAAACTGTTTTTT.

The chain recombines TRBV7-3 with TRBJ2-1; 7 nucleotides match TRBD1. This CDR3 comprises 14 residues. V was clipped by 5 bases and J by 9 bases; unmatched bases: 10. The germline gives CDR1 SGHTA, CDR2 FQGTGA. CDR3 region: CASSRQGDSSEQFF. The CDR3 bases are TGTGCCAGCAGCCGACAGGGTGATTCAAGTGAGCAGTTCTTC.

This chain links TRBV5-4 with TRBJ2-3; D possibly corresponds to TRBD2 (7 bases). This CDR3 spans 16 amino acids. Between the trimmed V and J ends, which lost 4 bases and 2 bases, there was a span of 17 bases. From germline, CDR1 is SGHNT and CDR2 YYREEE (reference sequence). The CDR3 region is CASSLGGPDFTDTQYF. The CDR3 bases are TGTGCCAGCAGCCTCGGGGGGCCCGATTTCACAGATACGCAGTATTTT.

This sequence joins TRBV6-6 and TRBJ1-5; 7 bases are a match to TRBD1. CDR1 is MNHNY and CDR2 is SVGAGI in the germline V gene (reference sequence). The CDR3 runs to 14 residues. The ends lost 6 bases at V and 11 bases at J; junction bases unmatched: 13. The CDR3 nucleotides are TGTGCCAGCAGACCCGGACAGGCCCTCGGGACCCAGCATTTT. Protein: CASRPGQALGTQHF.

The chain combines TRBV3-1 (or the pseudogene TRBV3-2) with TRBJ1-2; 8 bases align to TRBD1. Germline-derived CDR1 and CDR2 are LGHDT and YNNKEL (reference sequence). The CDR3 covers 12 residues. The V and J ends lost 11 bases and 9 bases, in that order; junction bases with no gene match: 11. This CDR3 reads CAVSQGAKRYTF. CDR3 bases: TGTGCCGTCTCCCAGGGGGCGAAACGCTACACCTTC.